The 21 T cell receptor beta chains reported below all come from one sample, sequenced in a study of control samples from healthy donors and cancer patients. Sequencing was performed with immunoSEQ multiplex PCR; in TCRdb, only in-frame clones are kept and a portion is missing. The sample comprises about 34,000 clones, 86% of which are singletons, and less than 2% rests with the top ten. The sample comprised PBMCs. The source of these receptors is a woman in her thirties or forties with lung cancer.

The rearrangement joins TRBV5-1 to TRBJ1-2, with TRBD1 identical over 11 bases. The CDR3 runs to 16 residues. The germline CDR1 and CDR2 sequences are SGHRS and YFSETQ. The junction had 7 bases not matched to a gene; V was cut back by 3 bases and J by 3 bases. CDR3 in DNA: TGCGCCAGCAGCTCCGGACAGGGGGCCCCTGACTATGGCTACACCTTC. Protein sequence: CASSSGQGAPDYGYTF.

This clone has a handful of counts. The chain combines TRBV6-2 or TRBV6-3 with TRBJ1-3, with a possible D match to TRBD1 (5 bases). Germline CDR1 MNHEY, CDR2 SVGEGT. Deletions cut 6 bases from V and 0 bases from J, with 15 bases between. There are 16 residues in the CDR3. The chain's CDR3 is CASSRDGLSSGNTIYF. CDR3 DNA sequence: TGTGCCAGCAGCCGGGACGGTTTAAGCTCTGGAAACACCATATATTTT.

The chain is built from TRBV9 and TRBJ2-1; D uncertain. Germline V gene lookup returns CDR1 SGDLS and CDR2 YYNGEE. V was trimmed by 4 bases and J by 1 base, leaving 6 bases between them. The CDR3 consists of 13 residues. The CDR3 nucleotides are TGTGCCAGCAGCCCCGGGTCCTACAATGAGCAGTTCTTC. Amino acid sequence: CASSPGSYNEQFF.

V is TRBV19 and J is TRBJ1-6; no clear D. Germline assignment: CDR1 LNHDA and CDR2 SQIVND (reference sequence). V was shortened by 0 bases and J by 7 bases, with 10 bases between the two germline ends. The CDR3 loop spans 15 amino acids. As DNA, the CDR3 is TGTGCCAGTAGTATAGAGGCCTATAGGAATTCACCCCTCCACTTT. It codes for CASSIEAYRNSPLHF. The full variable domain, with the rest looked up from reference TRBV19 and TRBJ1-6, is DGGITQSPKYLFRKEGQNVTLSCEQNLNHDAMYWYRQDPGQGLRLIYYSQIVNDFQKGDIAEGYSVSREKKESFPLTVTSAQKNPTAFYLCASSIEAYRNSPLHFGNGTRLTVT.

The chain carries TRBV11-2 and TRBJ2-5; D may be TRBD2 (5 bases). The ends were cut back, 4 bases at V and 5 bases at J, with 29 bases in the middle. Germline values: CDR1 SGHAT, CDR2 FQNNGV. This CDR3 is 19 amino acids long. CDR3 sequence: CASSSFKPTRRLRGETQYF. CDR3 DNA: TGTGCCAGCAGCTCATTCAAACCCACTCGGCGGCTGAGAGGGGAGACCCAGTACTTC.

The V and J genes are TRBV5-4 and TRBJ2-7, with a possible D match to TRBD1 (5 bases). Trimming left V 0 bases short and J 4 bases short, with 8 bases between. Per germline, CDR1 SGHNT and CDR2 YYREEE (reference sequence). CDR3 length equals 13 residues. The CDR3 bases are TGTGCCAGCAGCTTGGGGTCAGGGTACGAGCAGTACTTC. It yields the protein CASSLGSGYEQYF.

Points on this clone: Other nucleotide sequences from this sample produce the same CDR3. The chain couples TRBV5-4 to TRBJ2-1, with D hard to call. CDR1 and CDR2 (germline): SGHNT, YYREEE (reference sequence). V was clipped by 2 bases and J by 0 bases, with 6 bases between them. The CDR3 is 14 amino acids. The CDR3 coding sequence is TGTGCCAGCAGCTTTGAAAGCTCCTACAATGAGCAGTTCTTC. This encodes CASSFESSYNEQFF. Variable domain in full (rest from reference TRBV5-4 and TRBJ2-1): ETGVTQSPTHLIKTRGQQVTLRCSSQSGHNTVSWYQQALGQGPQFIFQYYREEENGRGNFPPRFSGLQFPNYSSELNVNALELDDSALYLCASSFESSYNEQFFGPGTRLTVL.

Turning to this clone: A read error may produce the germline difference seen at one junction end. This chain links TRBV29-1 with TRBJ2-1; 8 bases are shared with TRBD1. The CDR3 loop spans 14 amino acids. CDR1 and CDR2 (germline): SQVTM, ANQGSEA. The CDR3 reads CSLEDRVDSNEQFF. In nucleotides, the CDR3 is TGCAGCCTTGAGGACAGGGTTGATAGTAATGAGCAGTTCTTC.

This sequence joins TRBV12-3 or TRBV12-4 and TRBJ2-7, with D uncertain. V was shortened by 4 bases and J by 4 bases, with 8 bases between the two germline ends. The CDR3 is 12 amino acids. CDR3 residues: CASSSRIYEQYF. CDR3 nucleotides: TGTGCCAGCAGTTCCCGGATTTACGAGCAGTACTTC.

The chain recombines TRBV25-1 with TRBJ2-7; D remains ambiguous. V was cut by 1 base and J by 6 bases, with 7 bases left in between. The CDR3 has 12 amino acids. Germline lookup yields CDR1 MGHDK and CDR2 SYGVNS. For the CDR3, the DNA is TGTGCCAGCAGTGAATCTGTGGGCGAGCAGTACTTC. Protein: CASSESVGEQYF.

V usage is TRBV11-3 and J usage is TRBJ2-5; D possibly corresponds to TRBD2 (7 bases). Trimming shortened V by 8 bases and J by 5 bases, and 15 bases separated the two germline ends. Germline values: CDR1 SGHNT, CDR2 YENEEA. The CDR3 extends over 13 amino acids. The CDR3 DNA sequence: TGTGCCAGCGGTAAAGGGGGAGGGGAGACCCAGTACTTC. Its translation is CASGKGGGETQYF. The whole variable domain, filled in from reference TRBV11-3 and TRBJ2-5, reads EAGVVQSPRYKIIEKKQPVAFWCNPISGHNTLYWYLQNLGQGPELLIRYENEEAVDDSQLPKDRFSAERLKGVDSTLKIQPAELGDSAVYLCASGKGGGETQYFGPGTRLLVL.

The gene calls are TRBV5-6 and TRBJ2-2, with TRBD2 as a possible D gene (6 bases). Germline V gene lookup returns CDR1 SGHDT and CDR2 YYEEEE. The CDR3 loop spans 18 amino acids. V lost 3 bases and J lost 0, with 18 bases in between. The CDR3 coding sequence is TGTGCCAGCAGCTCGGACGGGACTCTGTTCGCGAACACCGGGGAGCTGTTTTTT. This gives the protein CASSSDGTLFANTGELFF.

The chain carries TRBV5-1 and TRBJ1-6, with D unresolved. The CDR3 is 14 amino acids. Germline values: CDR1 SGHRS, CDR2 YFSETQ. V dropped 7 bases and J dropped 8 bases, with 16 bases sitting between them. The CDR3, as DNA: TGCGCCAGCTGTCTGGAGGGTCTCGATTCACCCCTCCACTTT. Encoded protein: CASCLEGLDSPLHF.

The chain couples TRBV6-6 to TRBJ1-2; the D gene is possibly TRBD1 (6 bases). The germline CDR1 and CDR2 sequences are MNHNY and SVGAGI (reference sequence). The CDR3 runs 16 residues. Trimming took off 4 bases at V and 7 bases at J, with 22 bases between the two ends. This CDR3 reads CASSSPPGAPYVGYTF. In DNA form, the CDR3 reads TGTGCCAGCAGTTCCCCGCCAGGGGCTCCCTATGTTGGCTACACCTTC.

The chain couples TRBV7-2 to TRBJ2-1, with 12 bases fitting TRBD1. CDR1 and CDR2 (germline): SGHTA, FQGNSA. CDR3 size: 16 residues. Trimming at V came to 6 bases and at J to 0 bases, leaving 3 bases not matched to a gene. CDR3 protein: CASRGQGASSYNEQFF. CDR3 DNA: TGTGCCAGCAGGGGACAGGGGGCAAGCTCCTACAATGAGCAGTTCTTC.

The V gene is TRBV7-3, the J gene TRBJ1-1; TRBD1 might be the D (6 bases). CDR3 length equals 15 residues. The germline V gene encodes CDR1 SGHTA and CDR2 FQGTGA. V shed 1 base and J shed 5 bases, with 14 bases lying between them. This CDR3 is CASSLNGGGATEAFF. CDR3 DNA: TGTGCCAGCAGCTTAAATGGGGGCGGCGCGACTGAAGCTTTCTTT.

The chain couples TRBV7-3 to TRBJ1-1, with D perhaps TRBD1 (5 bases). The V and J ends lost 2 bases and 1 base respectively, with 11 bases between them. The CDR3 is 15 residues long. Germline loops: CDR1 SGHTA, CDR2 FQGTGA. This chain's CDR3 is CASSLAPQGNTEAFF. In nucleotides, the CDR3 is TGTGCCAGCAGCTTAGCCCCGCAGGGGAACACTGAAGCTTTCTTT. The variable domain in full, completed from reference TRBV7-3 and TRBJ1-1, reads GAGVSQTPSNKVTEKGKYVELRCDPISGHTALYWYRQSLGQGPEFLIYFQGTGAADDSGLPNDRFFAVRPEGSVSTLKIQRTERGDSAVYLCASSLAPQGNTEAFFGQGTRLTVV.

The rearrangement joins TRBV11-2 to TRBJ2-7, with TRBD1 matching 8 bases. CDR3 length: 16 residues. The V gene end was trimmed by 4 bases and the J gene end by 2 bases; junction bases not matched to a gene: 10. The germline CDR1 and CDR2 sequences are SGHAT and FQNNGV. The CDR3 region has the DNA TGTGCCAGCAGCTCCCTACAGGGGGACCAGGCCTACGAGCAGTACTTC. Encoded protein: CASSSLQGDQAYEQYF.

The genes are TRBV6-5 and TRBJ2-2; no firm D call. The V end lost 0 bases, the J end lost 8 bases, and 10 bases lay between the germline ends. The CDR3 runs to 14 residues. CDR1 and CDR2 (germline): MNHEY, SVGAGI. The CDR3 here is CASSYSFRSGELFF. The CDR3, as DNA: TGTGCCAGCAGTTACTCTTTCAGGTCTGGGGAGCTGTTTTTT.

This rearrangement joins TRBV19 to TRBJ2-3, with 9 nucleotides matching TRBD2. The trim removed 3 bases at V and 2 bases at J, leaving 3 bases unmatched. CDR1 and CDR2 from the germline V gene are LNHDA and SQIVND (reference sequence). The CDR3 runs to 15 residues. CDR3 DNA sequence: TGTGCCAGTAGTATCAGCGGGGGGAACACAGATACGCAGTATTTT. Its protein is CASSISGGNTDTQYF.

The sample holds one count of this clone. The germline gene is not matched at one end of the junction; a read error may be the cause. The J gene is TRBJ2-5, the V gene TRBV4-1; 11 positions agree with TRBD2. CDR3 length: 18 residues. CDR1 is MGHRA and CDR2 is YSYEKL in the germline V gene. The CDR3, as DNA: TGCGCCAACAGCCAGTTCGTACTAGCGGGGGACTTCCAAGAGACCCAGTACTTC. Amino acids: CANSQFVLAGDFQETQYF.